The sequence of this TCR beta chain was determined in a study of post-analysis software for immune sequencing data. Overall study: Recorded subtypes: relapsing-remitting, secondary progressive, progressive-relapsing; some patients unannotated. Study outcomes and limitations: Among multiple sclerosis patients, normalized Chao1 diversity was significantly below that of controls. About 5 TRBV segments, including TRBV5-6, TRBV5-1 and TRBV20-1, were more frequent in patients than controls.

There are 14 residues in the CDR3. Germline CDR1 reads MNHEY; CDR2 reads SVGAGI. The J segment lost 1 base and the V segment lost 6 bases, leaving 5 bases of the junction unmatched. In regard to this clonotype: As yet, its antigen is unknown.

Unique molecular identifiers had been added to the TCR beta cDNA libraries. Each batch of about 0.95 to 11 million T cells produced a few hundred thousand cDNA molecules. TCRdb analysed the PCR reads with MiXCR anew, one entry per CDR3 protein. The sample yields under 650,000 distinct CDR3 sequences, roughly 46% seen once. V gene TRBV6-5 combines with J gene TRBJ1-1, with 7 bases identical to TRBD1. This receptor was identified in a girl aged 10-17 years with multiple sclerosis. The sequenced sample was blood. Here the CDR3 reads CASRATGENTEAFF. The CDR3 region has the DNA TGTGCCAGCAGGGCTACAGGGGAGAACACTGAAGCTTTCTTT.